The rows below give T cell receptor beta chains drawn from one sample of a study of post-analysis software for immune sequencing data. Via MiXCR, TCRdb re-called the PCR reads, giving one row per CDR3 protein. Of about 770,000 distinct CDR3 sequences in the sample, 46% were seen once. Sequenced: blood. These TCRs come from a girl between 5 and 17 years old with multiple sclerosis. Both conserved end residues are part of each CDR3.

18 TRBJ2-1 TRBV6-5 CASSYSGLAGGPYNEQFF
15 TRBJ1-2 TRBV6-5 CANSYSTGGRGGYTF
13 TRBJ2-1 TRBV7-2 CASSLPVINEQFF
19 TRBJ2-1 TRBV7-6 CASSLMFLSTSPAYNEQFF
17 . TRBV7-6 CASSLDSRGTGASEQYF
15 TRBJ2-1 TRBV12-5 CASGFIPSSYNEQFF
15 TRBJ1-2 TRBV7-9 CASSLVGDSNYGYTF
13 TRBJ2-1 TRBV25-1 CPTREAAEDEQFF
14 TRBJ2-1 TRBV20-1 CSANRDREYNEQFF
12 TRBJ2-3 TRBV29-1 CSGGLSEDTQYF